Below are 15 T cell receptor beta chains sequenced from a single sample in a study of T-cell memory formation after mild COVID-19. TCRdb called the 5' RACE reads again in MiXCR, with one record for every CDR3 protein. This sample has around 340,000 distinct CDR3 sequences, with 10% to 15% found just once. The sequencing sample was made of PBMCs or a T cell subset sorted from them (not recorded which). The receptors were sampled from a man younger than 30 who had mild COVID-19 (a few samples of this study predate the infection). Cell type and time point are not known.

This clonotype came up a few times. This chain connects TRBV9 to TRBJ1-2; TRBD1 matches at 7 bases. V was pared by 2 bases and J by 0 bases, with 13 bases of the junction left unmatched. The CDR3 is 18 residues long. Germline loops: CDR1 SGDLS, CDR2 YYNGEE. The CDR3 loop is CASSVNPTGMGANYGYTF. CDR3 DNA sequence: TGTGCCAGCAGCGTTAATCCGACAGGGATGGGGGCTAACTATGGCTACACCTTC.

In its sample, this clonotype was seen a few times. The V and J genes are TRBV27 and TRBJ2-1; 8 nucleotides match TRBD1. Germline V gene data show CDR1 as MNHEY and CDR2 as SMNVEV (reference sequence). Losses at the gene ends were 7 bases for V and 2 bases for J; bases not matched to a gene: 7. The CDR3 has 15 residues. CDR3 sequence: CASTKGQGAYNEQFF. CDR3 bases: TGTGCCAGCACCAAAGGACAGGGTGCCTACAATGAGCAGTTCTTC.

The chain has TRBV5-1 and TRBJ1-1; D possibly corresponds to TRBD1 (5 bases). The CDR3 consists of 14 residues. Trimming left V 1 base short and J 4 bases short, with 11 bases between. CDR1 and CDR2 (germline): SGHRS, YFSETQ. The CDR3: CASSLRGSGTEAFF. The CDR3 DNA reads TGCGCCAGCAGCTTGCGGGGGTCGGGCACTGAAGCTTTCTTT.

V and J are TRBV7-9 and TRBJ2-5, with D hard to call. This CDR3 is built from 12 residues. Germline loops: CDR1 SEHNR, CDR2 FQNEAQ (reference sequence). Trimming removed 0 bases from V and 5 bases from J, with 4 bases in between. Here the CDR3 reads CASSLATETQYF. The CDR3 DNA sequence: TGTGCCAGCAGCTTAGCGACTGAGACCCAGTACTTC. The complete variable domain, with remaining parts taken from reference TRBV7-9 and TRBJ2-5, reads DTGVSQNPRHKITKRGQNVTFRCDPISEHNRLYWYRQTLGQGPEFLTYFQNEAQLEKSRLLSDRFSAERPKGSFSTLEIQRTEQGDSAMYLCASSLATETQYFGPGTRLLVL.

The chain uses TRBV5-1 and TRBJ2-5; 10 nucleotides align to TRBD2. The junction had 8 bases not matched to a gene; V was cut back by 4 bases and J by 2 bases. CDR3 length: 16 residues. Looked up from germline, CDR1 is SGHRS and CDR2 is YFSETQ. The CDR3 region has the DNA TGCGCCAGCAGCAGAAATAGCGGGGGGCCACAAGAGACCCAGTACTTC. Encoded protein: CASSRNSGGPQETQYF. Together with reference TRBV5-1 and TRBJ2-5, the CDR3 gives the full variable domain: KAGVTQTPRYLIKTRGQQVTLSCSPISGHRSVSWYQQTPGQGLQFLFEYFSETQRNKGNFPGRFSGRQFSNSRSEMNVSTLELGDSALYLCASSRNSGGPQETQYFGPGTRLLVL.

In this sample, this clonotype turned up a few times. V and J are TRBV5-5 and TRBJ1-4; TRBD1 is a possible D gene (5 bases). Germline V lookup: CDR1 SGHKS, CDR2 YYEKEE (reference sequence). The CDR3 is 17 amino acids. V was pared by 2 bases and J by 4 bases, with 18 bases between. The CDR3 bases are TGTGCCAGCAGCTTCAGGGTGCGGCAGACTAATAATGAAAAACTGTTTTTT. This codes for CASSFRVRQTNNEKLFF. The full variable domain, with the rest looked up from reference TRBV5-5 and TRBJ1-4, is DAGVTQSPTHLIKTRGQQVTLRCSPISGHKSVSWYQQVLGQGPQFIFQYYEKEERGRGNFPDRFSARQFPNYSSELNVNALLLGDSALYLCASSFRVRQTNNEKLFFGSGTQLSVL.

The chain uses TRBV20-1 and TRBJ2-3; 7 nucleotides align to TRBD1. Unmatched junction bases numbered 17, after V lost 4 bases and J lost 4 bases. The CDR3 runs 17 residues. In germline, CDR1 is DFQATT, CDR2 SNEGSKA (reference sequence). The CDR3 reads CSATYEGAPARADTQYF. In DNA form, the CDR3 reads TGCAGTGCTACGTACGAGGGGGCCCCGGCAAGAGCAGATACGCAGTATTTT.

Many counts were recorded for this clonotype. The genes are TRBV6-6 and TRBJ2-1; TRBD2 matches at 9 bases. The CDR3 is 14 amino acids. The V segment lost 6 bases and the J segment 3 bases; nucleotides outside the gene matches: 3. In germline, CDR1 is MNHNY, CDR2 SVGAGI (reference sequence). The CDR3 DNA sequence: TGTGCCAGCAGGATTAGCGGGGGCTACAATGAGCAGTTCTTC. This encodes CASRISGGYNEQFF.

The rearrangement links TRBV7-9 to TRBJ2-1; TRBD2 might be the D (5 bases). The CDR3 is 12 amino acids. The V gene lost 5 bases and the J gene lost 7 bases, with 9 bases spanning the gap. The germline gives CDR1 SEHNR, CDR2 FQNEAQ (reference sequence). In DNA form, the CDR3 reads TGTGCCAGCAGCGCAGAGGGAAATGAGCAGTTCTTC. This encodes CASSAEGNEQFF.

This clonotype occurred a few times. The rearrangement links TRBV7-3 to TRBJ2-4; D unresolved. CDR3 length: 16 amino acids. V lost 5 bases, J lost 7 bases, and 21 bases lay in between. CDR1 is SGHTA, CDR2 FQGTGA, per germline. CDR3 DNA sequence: TGTGCCAGCAGCCCGAACCCAGGCTTGGGTAATAACATTCAGTACTTC. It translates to CASSPNPGLGNNIQYF.

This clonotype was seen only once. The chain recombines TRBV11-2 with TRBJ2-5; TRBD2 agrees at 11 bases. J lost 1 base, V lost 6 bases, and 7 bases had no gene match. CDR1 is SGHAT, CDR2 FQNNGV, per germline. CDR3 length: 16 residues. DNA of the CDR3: TGTGCCAGCAGTCGAAGACTAGCGGGGTCCCAAGAGACCCAGTACTTC. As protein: CASSRRLAGSQETQYF.

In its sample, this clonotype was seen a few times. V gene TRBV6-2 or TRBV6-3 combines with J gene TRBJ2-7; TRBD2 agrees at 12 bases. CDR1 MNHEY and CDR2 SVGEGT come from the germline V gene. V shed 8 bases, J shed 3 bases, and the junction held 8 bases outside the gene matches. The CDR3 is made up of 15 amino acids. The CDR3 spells CASRPGLAGIYEQYF. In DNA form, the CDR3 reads TGTGCCAGCCGCCCTGGACTAGCGGGGATCTACGAGCAGTACTTC.

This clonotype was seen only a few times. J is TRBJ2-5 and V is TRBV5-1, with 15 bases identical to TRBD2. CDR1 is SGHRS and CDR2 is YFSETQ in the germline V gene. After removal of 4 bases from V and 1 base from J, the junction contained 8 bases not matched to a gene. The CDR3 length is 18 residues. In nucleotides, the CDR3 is TGCGCCAGCAGCCCCCAGGGGACTAGCGGGGGGCCCCAAGAGACCCAGTACTTC. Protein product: CASSPQGTSGGPQETQYF.

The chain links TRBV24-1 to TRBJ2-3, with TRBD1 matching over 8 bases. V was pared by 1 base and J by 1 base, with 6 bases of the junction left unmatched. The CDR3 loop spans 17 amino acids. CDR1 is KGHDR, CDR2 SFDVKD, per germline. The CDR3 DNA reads TGTGCCACCAGTGATTTACCGACAGGGGTAGGCACAGATACGCAGTATTTT. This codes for CATSDLPTGVGTDTQYF.

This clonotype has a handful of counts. The CDR3 DNA sequence: TGCAGCGCTCTAGGGCAGGGCGACGGGGAGCTGTTTTTT. Protein product: CSALGQGDGELFF. The V gene is TRBV29-1, the J gene TRBJ2-2; the D gene is possibly TRBD1 (5 bases). V was trimmed by 7 bases and J by 7 bases, leaving 16 bases between them. The CDR3 loop spans 13 amino acids. The germline CDR1 and CDR2 sequences are SQVTM and ANQGSEA.